These T cell receptor beta chains were read from a single sample in a study of T cell repertoires in cytomegalovirus infection. From the reads, TCRdb called clonotypes with MiXCR, one entry per CDR3 protein. Of approximately 500,000 distinct CDR3 sequences listed, 11% are singletons. Source material: PBMCs. The receptor set was obtained from a human donor in good health (CMV status not recorded). Some clones in this sample may be carry-over from other donors' samples. Each CDR3 is given with its conserved first and last residue. The D gene is left open where the match is weak. Size tells how often a clone was seen (once, few, many) or the class of an expanded clone, and some rows leave it out.

d_gene	v_gene	abundance	j_gene	CDR3nt	CDR3aa
TRBD1	TRBV28	many	TRBJ1-5	TGTGCCAGCAGTGGGCAGGGGGCAGGGGACAATCAGCCCCAGCATTTT	CASSGQGAGDNQPQHF
-	TRBV11-2	many	TRBJ2-7	TGTGCCAGCAGACCGGGACCCCGAGAGGACGAGCAGTACTTC	CASRPGPREDEQYF
-	TRBV18	-	TRBJ2-1	TGTGCCAGCTCAGCCCGTAAGGAGGGGGGCATGGCGCAGTTCTTC	CASSARKEGGMAQFF
TRBD1	TRBV7-8	many	TRBJ2-2	TGTGCCAGCAGCTTAGCCGGGACAGGGGGAGGTCGTGGCACCGGGGAGCTGTTTTTT	CASSLAGTGGGRGTGELFF
TRBD1	TRBV19	few	TRBJ1-5	TGTGCCAGTACCCTTCAAGCCGGGACAGACTTGAAGCCCCAGCATTTT	CASTLQAGTDLKPQHF
-	TRBV7-8	many	TRBJ2-5	TGTGCCAGCAGCTTGAGGGTAGTCCAAGAGACCCAGTACTTC	CASSLRVVQETQYF
-	TRBV7-9	many	TRBJ1-1	TGTGCCAGCAGCTCATCGGGCGCGGGTGAAGCTTTCTTT	CASSSSGAGEAFF
-	TRBV4-2	-	TRBJ1-1	TGTGCCAGCAGCCAAGATCCAGGGGAGGACACTGAAGCTTTCTTT	CASSQDPGEDTEAFF
-	TRBV7-8	many	TRBJ2-7	TGTGCCAGCAGCCCAGACTGGGTGCAGTACTTC	CASSPDWVQYF
TRBD2	TRBV29-1	many	TRBJ2-7	TGCAGCGTTGAAATAGCGGGAAACGAGCAGTACTTC	CSVEIAGNEQYF
TRBD1	TRBV4-2	-	TRBJ1-1	TGTGCCAGCAGCCAACCTGACAGGGTGAATGCTGAAGCTTTCTTT	CASSQPDRVNAEAFF
-	TRBV19	few	TRBJ2-6	TGTGCCAGTAGTATATCGAACTCTGGGGCCAACGTCCTGACTTTC	CASSISNSGANVLTF
-	TRBV29-1	few	TRBJ2-7	TGCAGCGTTGAAGGGCGGGGTAGGACCTACGAGCAGTACTTC	CSVEGRGRTYEQYF
-	TRBV9	many	TRBJ2-7	TGTGCCAGCAGCCGGGACGGACGCTACGAGCAGTACTTC	CASSRDGRYEQYF
-	TRBV11-2	-	TRBJ1-2	TGTGCCAGCAGCTTAGGCAGTGCTGCGAGCTACACCTTC	CASSLGSAASYTF
TRBD1	TRBV18	-	TRBJ2-7	TGTGCCAGCTCACCACGGACAGGGGAGGGCTACGAGCAGTACTTC	CASSPRTGEGYEQYF
-	TRBV9	-	TRBJ2-1	TGTGCCAGCAGCGTAGGCAGCGACACCCACAATGAGCAGTTCTTC	CASSVGSDTHNEQFF
TRBD2	TRBV20-1	-	TRBJ2-1	TGCAGTGCTAGGAGGCGGGGGGCCCTTAGGAATGAGCAGTTCTTC	CSARRRGALRNEQFF
TRBD2	TRBV5-5	many	TRBJ2-2	TGTGCCAGCAGCGCGGGACTAGCGTTGAACACCGGGGAGCTGTTTTTT	CASSAGLALNTGELFF
-	TRBV5-8	many	TRBJ1-1	TGTGCCAGCAGCTTCCGGACCGAGAACACTGAAGCTTTCTTT	CASSFRTENTEAFF
TRBD1	TRBV4-2	many	TRBJ1-1	TGTGCCAGCAGCCAAGGTGTAGGAGGGGCAGGGGGGAACACTGAAGCTTTCTTT	CASSQGVGGAGGNTEAFF
-	TRBV25-1	few	TRBJ2-7	TGTGCCAGCAGTGGGAATTGGGGCACCTACGAGCAGTACTTC	CASSGNWGTYEQYF
-	TRBV2	few	TRBJ2-3	TGTGCCGCGGATCCGGGGGTGGGCGCAGATACGCAGTATTTT	CAADPGVGADTQYF
-	TRBV11-2	many	TRBJ2-1	TGTGCCAGCAGCTTATCAGCGGCCCCCTACAATGAGCAGTTCTTC	CASSLSAAPYNEQFF
TRBD1	TRBV29-1	once	TRBJ2-2	TGCAGCGCCCTTAGAGGGGGCTCTACGAACACCGGGGAGCTGTTTTTT	CSALRGGSTNTGELFF
-	TRBV20-1	many	TRBJ2-5	TGCAGTGCTAGAGATTTCGGGATAGCGGCCCACCAAGAGACCCAGTACTTC	CSARDFGIAAHQETQYF
-	TRBV5-5	many	TRBJ2-1	TGTGCCAGCAGCTTCCAACCGGGACGGACACCCAATGAGCAGTTCTTC	CASSFQPGRTPNEQFF
TRBD1	TRBV5-1	-	TRBJ2-7	TGCGCCAGCAGCATAGGACAGGGGCGATACTACGAGCAGTACTTC	CASSIGQGRYYEQYF
TRBD2	TRBV7-9	many	TRBJ2-1	TGTGCCAGCAGCTCCGGGACTAGGGGTAGTAGCTCCTACAATGAGCAGTTCTTC	CASSSGTRGSSSYNEQFF
-	TRBV6-1	many	TRBJ2-7	TGTGCCAGCAGTGACAGGTGGAGCTCCTACGAGCAGTACTTC	CASSDRWSSYEQYF